This entry lists 2 T cell receptor beta chains sequenced from one sample in a study of blood T cell repertoires in COVID-19. Sequencing used immunoSEQ multiplex PCR; TCRdb keeps in-frame clones, though not all of them. This table holds tens of thousands of clones, roughly 79% found once. Sequenced: peripheral blood. The receptors were sampled from a human donor in a cohort sampled during active COVID-19.

The genes are TRBV3-1 (or the pseudogene TRBV3-2) and TRBJ2-1; D remains ambiguous. The CDR3 has 16 amino acids. The V gene lost 6 bases and the J gene lost 12 bases, with 27 bases spanning the gap. Germline V gene lookup returns CDR1 LGHDT and CDR2 YNNKEL (reference sequence). The CDR3 sequence: CASSLQAGPALGGQFF. The CDR3 DNA reads TGTGCCAGCAGTCTGCAAGCAGGTCCGGCCTTGGGTGGGCAGTTCTTC.

CDR3 protein: CASSVSGQGATGELFF. CDR3 DNA: TGTGCCAGCAGCGTCTCGGGACAGGGAGCGACCGGGGAGCTGTTTTTT. The gene calls are TRBV9 and TRBJ2-2; 9 bases line up with TRBD1. The V and J ends lost 2 bases and 5 bases, in that order; junction bases with no gene match: 7. Germline V gene lookup returns CDR1 SGDLS and CDR2 YYNGEE. CDR3 length: 16 amino acids.